This TCR beta chain derives from a study of regulatory T cells in long-lasting Graves disease. For TCR beta, libraries came from iRepertoire HTBI primers and Arm-PCR of CDR3 regions. Via MiXCR, TCRdb re-called the multiplex PCR reads, giving one row per CDR3 protein. The sample carries 600,000 to 800,000 distinct CDR3 sequences, about 32% recorded once. In this sample, this clonotype turned up many times. The time point was: persistent/refractory GD, antithyroid drugs over 5 years with positive TRAb. TCR sequences were obtained from RNA taken from PBMCs. This CDR3 is 15 amino acids long. Per the germline V gene, CDR1 is MNHEY and CDR2 is SVGAGI. V lost 2 bases to trimming and J lost 4 bases, with 15 bases between them.

This chain links TRBV6-5 with TRBJ2-7; D gene uncertain. The receptor's source is a female donor with Graves disease. Specimen: peripheral blood mononuclear cells (PBMCs), collected when the disease was refractory, from a patient treated with antithyroid drugs. CDR3 loop: CASSYSFELLYEQYF. CDR3 nucleotide sequence: TGTGCCAGCAGTTACAGTTTCGAGCTTCTGTACGAGCAGTACTTC.